A selection of T cell receptor beta chains follows, all from one sample in a study of metastatic and nonmetastatic thyroid tumors. Through MiXCR, TCRdb re-clonotyped the PCR reads. Among about 39,000 clones listed, roughly 18% were seen once. The sample was blood. The receptor set was obtained from a female donor with papillary thyroid cancer or a benign thyroid nodule (not recorded which). Some clones in this sample may be carry-over from other donors' samples. CDR3s include the opening cysteine and the closing phenylalanine or tryptophan. A D gene is named only where the DNA matches it firmly. Rows give clone size only sometimes, using once, few, many, or a class for an expanded clone.

v_gene	abundance	j_gene	len	d_gene	CDR3aa	CDR3nt
TRBV19	many	TRBJ1-5	16	.	CASSMIWRGSNQPQHF	TGTGCCAGTAGTATGATCTGGCGAGGCAGCAATCAGCCCCAGCATTTT
TRBV5-1	many	TRBJ2-7	15	TRBD1	CASSPTGISGNEQYF	TGCGCCAGCAGCCCGACAGGGATAAGTGGGAACGAGCAGTACTTC
TRBV13	many	TRBJ2-7	17	TRBD2	CASSSRQREASSYEQYF	TGTGCCAGCAGCTCGCGTCAGCGGGAGGCTAGCTCCTACGAGCAGTACTTC
TRBV6-1	many	TRBJ2-1	15	TRBD2	CASSVSSGSVNEQFF	TGTGCCAGCAGTGTATCTAGCGGGAGTGTGAATGAGCAGTTCTTC
TRBV15	many	TRBJ2-7	14	.	CATSPGGSRGEQYF	TGTGCCACCAGCCCGGGGGGCTCCCGTGGGGAGCAGTACTTC
TRBV28	many	TRBJ2-4	17	TRBD1	CASSTLDRILAKNIQYF	TGTGCCAGCAGTACTCTGGACAGGATCTTAGCCAAAAACATTCAGTACTTC
TRBV19	many	TRBJ1-1	16	.	CASSIRYPPMNTEAFF	TGTGCCAGTAGTATTAGATACCCCCCAATGAACACTGAAGCTTTCTTT
TRBV19	many	TRBJ2-2	14	TRBD2	CASSGLAGGGELFF	TGTGCCAGTAGTGGGCTAGCGGGAGGCGGGGAGCTGTTTTTT
TRBV6-1	medium-sized	TRBJ2-1	14	.	CASSEEPLAYEQFF	TGTGCCAGCAGTGAGGAGCCTCTGGCCTATGAGCAGTTCTTC
TRBV27	.	TRBJ2-7	15	TRBD2	CASSLDGTSGYEQYF	TGTGCCAGCAGTTTGGACGGGACTAGCGGCTACGAGCAGTACTTC
TRBV28	many	TRBJ1-3	12	.	CASSFASNTIYF	TGTGCCAGCAGTTTTGCTTCGAACACCATATATTTT
TRBV30	many	TRBJ2-4	13	.	CAWSPEAKNIQYF	TGTGCCTGGAGTCCCGAAGCCAAAAACATTCAGTACTTC
TRBV20-1	.	TRBJ2-7	14	.	CSAPDFSGNYEQYF	TGCAGTGCCCCGGACTTCTCCGGTAACTACGAGCAGTACTTC
TRBV11-3	.	TRBJ2-7	15	.	CASSLKALGPYEKYF	TGCGCCAGCAGCTTAAAGGCGCTTGGTCCCTACGAGAAGTACTTC
TRBV27	many	TRBJ2-3	15	TRBD2	CASTLERDQTDTQYF	TGTGCCAGCACTTTGGAGCGGGATCAAACAGATACGCAGTATTTT
TRBV27	many	TRBJ1-2	14	.	CASSPTSVARGYTF	TGTGCCAGCAGTCCAACCTCTGTCGCGAGGGGCTACACCTTC
TRBV20-1	many	TRBJ1-3	13	.	CSARTESGNTIYF	TGCAGTGCTAGGACGGAATCTGGAAACACCATATATTTT
TRBV28	.	TRBJ2-7	13	.	CASSLVGLREQYF	TGTGCCAGCAGTTTGGTGGGTCTACGGGAGCAGTACTTC
TRBV11-2	many	TRBJ2-3	16	.	CASSRGTGGKTDTQYF	TGTGCCAGCTCACGGGGAACAGGCGGAAAGACAGATACGCAGTATTTT
TRBV11-1	many	TRBJ2-7	16	.	CASSLDPPGSPYEQYF	TGTGCCAGCAGCTTAGATCCGCCAGGGTCACCCTACGAGCAGTACTTC
TRBV7-4	.	TRBJ2-1	17	.	CASSLGLYLLRFNEQFF	TGTGCCAGCAGCTTAGGTCTTTACTTGCTTCGATTCAATGAGCAGTTCTTC
TRBV2	.	TRBJ1-5	14	.	CASSYATSNQPQHF	TGTGCCAGCAGTTATGCCACTAGCAATCAGCCCCAGCATTTT
TRBV28	many	TRBJ2-7	12	.	CASSTTEYEQYF	TGTGCCAGCAGCACCACAGAGTACGAGCAGTACTTC
TRBV28	many	TRBJ2-1	15	TRBD1	CASSETGTAYNEQFF	TGTGCCAGCAGTGAAACCGGGACAGCCTACAATGAGCAGTTCTTC
TRBV24-1	.	TRBJ2-7	10	.	CATGRREQYF	TGTGCCACCGGTAGAAGGGAGCAGTACTTC
TRBV7-8	.	TRBJ2-3	15	.	CASSLETPRTDTQYF	TGTGCCAGCAGCTTAGAGACGCCGCGCACAGATACGCAGTATTTT
TRBV7-3	.	TRBJ1-1	14	.	CAKKKGEGNTEAFF	TGTGCCAAAAAAAAAGGGGAGGGAAACACTGAAGCTTTCTTT
TRBV2	many	TRBJ2-7	11	.	CAGGRGYEQYF	TGTGCCGGAGGGAGGGGGTACGAGCAGTACTTC
TRBV13	.	TRBJ2-3	12	.	CANSLVAYTQYF	TGTGCCAACAGCTTAGTGGCATATACGCAGTATTTT
TRBV3-1	many	TRBJ2-1	11	.	CASSYHNEQFF	TGTGCCAGCAGCTACCACAATGAGCAGTTCTTC
TRBV10-3	.	TRBJ1-5	15	.	CAISESRQGNQPQHF	TGTGCCATCAGTGAGTCCAGGCAGGGGAATCAGCCCCAGCATTTT
TRBV7-2	many	TRBJ2-5	15	TRBD1	CASSLSDRGGETQYF	TGTGCCAGCAGCTTATCCGACAGGGGGGGGGAGACCCAGTACTTC
TRBV10-1	medium-sized	TRBJ1-6	14	.	CASGTGGYNSPLHF	TGCGCCAGCGGGACTGGGGGATATAATTCACCCCTCCACTTT
TRBV2	many	TRBJ2-6	16	.	CASSEAKDSGANVLTF	TGTGCCAGCAGTGAAGCTAAGGATTCTGGGGCCAACGTCCTGACTTTC
TRBV3-1	many	TRBJ2-1	18	.	CASSQDLNGGLNYNEQFF	TGTGCCAGCAGCCAAGATCTTAACGGCGGATTGAACTACAATGAGCAGTTCTTC
TRBV7-8	many	TRBJ2-7	14	TRBD2	CASSFASGTYEQYF	TGTGCCAGCAGCTTCGCTAGCGGAACCTACGAGCAGTACTTC
TRBV18	many	TRBJ2-1	14	TRBD1	CASSRGQGAGEQFF	TGTGCCAGCTCGCGAGGACAGGGGGCTGGTGAGCAGTTCTTC
TRBV4-2	many	TRBJ2-4	15	.	CASSQEAPTQNIQYF	TGTGCCAGCAGCCAAGAGGCACCCACTCAGAACATTCAGTACTTC
TRBV19	few	TRBJ1-5	13	TRBD1	CASSPGQRQPQHF	TGTGCCAGTAGTCCGGGACAGAGGCAGCCCCAGCATTTT
TRBV5-6	.	TRBJ2-3	13	TRBD2	CASSAGGTDTQYF	TGTGCCAGCAGCGCGGGGGGCACAGATACGCAGTATTTT
TRBV12-3/TRBV12-4	medium-sized	TRBJ2-7	13	.	CASRQIGTYEQYF	TGTGCCAGCAGGCAAATCGGGACTTACGAGCAGTACTTC
TRBV6-1	.	TRBJ2-3	14	.	CASSEAHPSDTQYF	TGTGCCAGCAGCGAAGCGCACCCGTCAGATACGCAGTATTTT
TRBV5-4	.	TRBJ2-1	13	.	CASSADLASEQFF	TGTGCCAGCAGCGCGGATCTAGCGTCGGAGCAGTTCTTC
TRBV7-9	.	TRBJ2-7	14	.	CASAKTDYSYEQYF	TGTGCCAGCGCAAAAACCGACTACTCCTACGAGCAGTACTTC
TRBV5-1	many	TRBJ2-3	14	.	CASSLGSAQITQYF	TGCGCCAGCAGCTTGGGTTCGGCACAGATTACGCAGTATTTT
TRBV7-8	many	TRBJ2-1	15	.	CASSLGVSSYNEQFF	TGTGCCAGCAGCTTAGGAGTGAGCTCCTACAATGAGCAGTTCTTC
TRBV20-1	many	TRBJ2-1	12	TRBD2	CRGTSARREQFF	TGCAGGGGTACTAGCGCCCGAAGGGAGCAGTTCTTC
TRBV19	many	TRBJ2-2	14	TRBD2	CASSRGLITGELFF	TGTGCCAGTAGTAGGGGACTAATCACCGGGGAGCTGTTTTTT
TRBV6-4	few	TRBJ1-5	15	.	CASSEPGLDNQPQHF	TGTGCCAGCAGTGAACCTGGTCTGGACAATCAGCCCCAGCATTTT
TRBV20-1	.	TRBJ1-4	14	.	CSARDFGGTEKLFF	TGCAGTGCTAGAGATTTCGGGGGGACTGAAAAACTGTTTTTT
TRBV20-1	.	TRBJ2-1	14	TRBD2	CSARQAGGGNEQFF	TGCAGTGCTAGACAAGCGGGAGGAGGCAATGAGCAGTTCTTC
TRBV2	many	TRBJ1-2	11	.	CASSEHYGYTF	TGTGCCAGCAGTGAACACTATGGCTACACCTTC
TRBV28	many	TRBJ2-1	15	.	CASSPGHLSYNEQFF	TGTGCCAGCAGTCCGGGACACCTCTCCTACAATGAGCAGTTCTTC